This T cell receptor (beta chain) was captured by sequencing in a study of blood T cell repertoires in COVID-19. Study at large: Samples of COVID-19 (acute and convalescent) were obtained from the United States, Italy and Spain.

As for this clone: This specimen includes other DNA sequences encoding the same CDR3.

Libraries were prepared by immunoSEQ multiplex PCR; TCRdb keeps only in-frame clonotypes and omits some of them. The table lists 200,000 or so clones, about 88% of them singletons. Germline V gives CDR1 SGHDT, CDR2 YYEEEE. V was trimmed by 0 bases and J by 2 bases, leaving 3 bases between them. This CDR3 region has 13 residues. Sequenced sample: peripheral blood. V is TRBV5-6 and J is TRBJ1-5, with D unresolved. The sequence was obtained from a woman between 55 and 75 years old with acute or convalescent COVID-19. CDR3 nucleotides: TGTGCCAGCAGCTTGGCCGGCAATCAGCCCCAGCATTTT. This gives the protein CASSLAGNQPQHF.